The following is a T cell receptor delta chain sequence with its context. These data originate in a study of gamma-delta chains in newborns, infants, children. The V gene end was trimmed by 5 bases and the J gene end by 0 bases; junction bases not matched to a gene: 21. Germline V gene lookup returns CDR1 NSMFDY and CDR2 ISSIKDK. CDR3 size: 21 residues. TCRdb re-processed the reads using CATT. The top ten clones hold approximately 14% of a sample with about 5,200 delta-chain clones, 3% to 3.5% of them seen once. Specimen: blood. The genes are TRAV29/DV5 and TRDJ2; 11 bases match TRDD3. In the absence of a J gene in TCRdb, the DNA was matched to germline to assign it here. This sequence was found in a child who was a newborn, infant or young child, either healthy, febrile or measles-vaccinated (not recorded which). The CDR3 loop reads CAASYLPTPGGYRALTAQLFF. CDR3 bases: TGTGCAGCGAGTTACCTTCCTACTCCTGGGGGATACCGAGCTTTGACAGCACAACTCTTCTTT.